The present entry profiles one T cell receptor (beta chain) with its context. The authors reverse transcribed 0.5 to 1 ug RNA with random hexamers. Amplification of TCR beta CDR3 by immunoSEQ multiplex PCR spanned 54 Vbeta and 13 Jbeta. From the immunoSEQ multiplex PCR reads, TCRdb called clonotypes with MiXCR, one entry per CDR3 protein. This table has 240,000 or so distinct CDR3 sequences, approximately 95% appearing once. This CDR3 is 15 amino acids long. Trimming pared 3 bases from V and 5 bases from J, leaving 14 bases between. Germline-derived CDR1 and CDR2 are LNHDA and SQIVND (reference sequence). The data derive from a study of CD8 T cells in Susac syndrome.

The gene calls are TRBV19 and TRBJ2-1; D is possibly TRBD2 (6 bases). The specimen was CD4+ T cells from PBMCs. The sequence was obtained from a human donor with Susac syndrome. The chain's CDR3 is CASSIDRGRHNEQFF. As DNA, the CDR3 is TGTGCCAGTAGTATCGACCGGGGGAGGCACAATGAGCAGTTCTTC.